The 19 T cell receptor beta chains below all came from one sample that was sequenced in a study of cytomegalovirus exposure and HLA in healthy donors. Clones were read by immunoSEQ multiplex PCR, and TCRdb kept only the in-frame ones, dropping some. This table holds around 60,000 clones, about 96% found once. Source material: PBMCs. The receptors here all came from a woman aged 18-29 years in good health and CMV-seronegative.

The J gene is TRBJ1-2, the V gene TRBV19; tentatively, D is TRBD1 (6 bases). The germline gives CDR1 LNHDA, CDR2 SQIVND (reference sequence). Trimming shortened V by 7 bases and J by 8 bases, and 29 bases separated the two germline ends. This CDR3 has 17 amino acids. The CDR3 region is CASTQYGMVGGDRGYTF. Here the CDR3 DNA reads TGTGCCAGTACCCAGTACGGGATGGTTGGGGGAGACAGGGGCTACACCTTC. Filled out from reference TRBV19 and TRBJ1-2, the complete variable domain reads DGGITQSPKYLFRKEGQNVTLSCEQNLNHDAMYWYRQDPGQGLRLIYYSQIVNDFQKGDIAEGYSVSREKKESFPLTVTSAQKNPTAFYLCASTQYGMVGGDRGYTFGSGTRLTVV.

This chain links TRBV18 with TRBJ2-7; the D gene is possibly TRBD1 (6 bases). V lost 0 bases, J lost 3 bases, and 9 bases lay in between. The CDR3 has 14 amino acids. Germline lookup yields CDR1 KGHSH and CDR2 LQKENI. The DNA of the CDR3 is TGTGCCAGCTCACCACCGGGACACATCTACGAGCAGTACTTC. Its protein product is CASSPPGHIYEQYF.

The chain joins TRBV4-3 to TRBJ2-1; a weak D match, TRBD2 (6 bases). V gave up 5 bases and J gave up 7 bases, with 18 bases separating them. The germline CDR1 and CDR2 sequences are LGHNA and YSLEER. This CDR3 region has 15 residues. This CDR3 is CASSGAGLLRNEQFF. In DNA form, the CDR3 reads TGCGCCAGCAGCGGGGCGGGGCTCCTAAGGAATGAGCAGTTCTTC.

The rearrangement links TRBV30 to TRBJ2-1; 7 bases map to TRBD2. The length of the CDR3 is 16 residues. CDR1 GTSNPN and CDR2 SVGIG come from the germline V gene (reference sequence). The V gene end was trimmed by 3 bases and the J gene end by 0 bases; junction bases not matched to a gene: 8. The DNA of the CDR3 is TGTGCCTGGAGCCGTAGCGGGTCGAGCTCCTACAATGAGCAGTTCTTC. Its translation is CAWSRSGSSSYNEQFF.

This chain links TRBV6-5 with TRBJ2-1; 8 nucleotides match TRBD2. CDR3 length: 16 amino acids. The V gene's germline CDR1 is MNHEY and CDR2 SVGAGI. Trimming removed 0 bases from V and 2 bases from J; junction bases left unmatched: 3. The DNA of the CDR3 is TGTGCCAGCAGTTACTCGAGCGGGGGCCCCTACAATGAGCAGTTCTTC. The encoded protein is CASSYSSGGPYNEQFF.

In this sample, this clone turned up once. V usage is TRBV28 and J usage is TRBJ1-1; no firm D call. CDR1 is MDHEN and CDR2 is SYDVKM in the germline V gene. CDR3 length: 13 residues. With 3 bases removed from V and 3 bases from J, the gap between germline ends came to 8 bases. CDR3 region: CASSLGRDTEAFF. DNA of the CDR3: TGTGCCAGCAGTTTGGGGAGGGACACTGAAGCTTTCTTT.

The genes are TRBV7-9 and TRBJ2-2; D is unclear. Germline-derived CDR1 and CDR2 are SEHNR and FQNEAQ (reference sequence). The germline V and J ends were trimmed by 5 bases and 3 bases, with 13 bases remaining between them. CDR3 length equals 15 residues. The CDR3 protein is CASSRLRADTGELFF. The CDR3, as DNA: TGTGCCAGCAGCCGACTGCGCGCTGACACCGGGGAGCTGTTTTTT.

V usage is TRBV5-6 and J usage is TRBJ2-3; 10 bases fit TRBD1. V lost 4 bases to trimming and J lost 5 bases; unmatched junction nucleotides: 4. The CDR3 extends over 14 amino acids. Germline assignment: CDR1 SGHDT and CDR2 YYEEEE. The DNA of the CDR3 is TGTGCCAGCAGCCCGGGACAGGGGCTAGATACGCAGTATTTT. Translation gives CASSPGQGLDTQYF.

The V gene is TRBV7-9, the J gene TRBJ1-2; no clear D. This CDR3 is built from 11 residues. Germline V gene data show CDR1 as SEHNR and CDR2 as FQNEAQ (reference sequence). V was pared by 2 bases and J by 8 bases, with 6 bases between. This CDR3 reads CASSLLEGYTF. The DNA of the CDR3 is TGTGCCAGCAGCTTATTGGAGGGCTACACCTTC.

This rearrangement joins TRBV4-2 to TRBJ2-3; a weak D match, TRBD2 (7 bases). With 0 bases removed from V and 2 bases from J, the gap between germline ends came to 21 bases. Germline assignment: CDR1 LGHNA and CDR2 YNFKEQ. The CDR3 is 19 amino acids. This CDR3 reads CASSQDFRGQAGYTDTQYF. The CDR3 DNA is TGTGCCAGCAGCCAAGATTTCAGGGGACAAGCGGGATACACAGATACGCAGTATTTT.

This clone was observed a handful of times. This chain connects TRBV28 to TRBJ1-5, with 10 bases identical to TRBD1. The CDR3 loop spans 16 amino acids. Germline CDR1 and CDR2: MDHEN and SYDVKM. Trimming at V came to 8 bases and at J to 1 base, leaving 8 bases not matched to a gene. Here the CDR3 reads CASALLGQGSNQPQHF. The CDR3 nucleotides are TGTGCCAGCGCCCTCCTGGGACAGGGGAGCAATCAGCCCCAGCATTTT.

This clone was found once. The gene calls are TRBV5-6 and TRBJ2-3, with a weak D call TRBD1 (6 bases). With 4 bases removed from V and 6 bases from J, the gap between germline ends came to 21 bases. CDR1 and CDR2 (germline): SGHDT, YYEEEE. The length of the CDR3 is 16 residues. The CDR3 DNA follows: TGTGCCAGCAGCGGGCGCGGTTTTAGGGGGTTGGATACGCAGTATTTT. Translation: CASSGRGFRGLDTQYF.

This chain connects TRBV11-3 to TRBJ1-5; 10 bases align to TRBD1. Germline V CDR1 and CDR2: SGHNT, YENEEA. The length of the CDR3 is 16 residues. After removal of 5 bases from V and 6 bases from J, the junction contained 10 bases not matched to a gene. As DNA, the CDR3 is TGTGCCAGCAGCCCACGACAGGGGGCTGCGGGTCAGCCCCAGCATTTT. This gives the protein CASSPRQGAAGQPQHF.

Note on this clone: The junction does not match germline at one end; this may be a read error. V gene TRBV5-4 combines with J gene TRBJ2-1; 7 bases align to TRBD2. Per the germline V gene, CDR1 is SGHNT and CDR2 is YYREEE (reference sequence). This CDR3 contains 11 residues. The CDR3 here is CASSFGREPFF. In DNA, the CDR3 is TGTGCCAGCAGCTTTGGGCGGGAGCCGTTCTTC.

This chain links TRBV20-1 with TRBJ1-2; D may be TRBD1 (5 bases). From germline, CDR1 is DFQATT and CDR2 SNEGSKA (reference sequence). This CDR3 region has 11 residues. The germline V and J ends were trimmed by 7 bases and 7 bases, with 13 bases remaining between them. In DNA form, the CDR3 reads TGCAGTGGCAGGGTTTTTGGTGGCTACACCTTC. It is translated as CSGRVFGGYTF.

CDR3 amino acids: CASSQGIGDRAPPQETQYF. CDR3 nucleotides: TGTGCCAGCAGCCAAGGGATCGGAGACAGGGCACCCCCCCAAGAGACCCAGTACTTC. J is TRBJ2-5 and V is TRBV4-2; 7 bases map to TRBD1. The CDR3 runs to 19 residues. V lost 1 base, J lost 1 base, and 15 bases stayed unmatched. CDR1 is LGHNA and CDR2 is YNFKEQ in the germline V gene.

The chain employs TRBV29-1 and TRBJ1-2; 11 nucleotides line up with TRBD1. After removal of 7 bases from V and 4 bases from J, the junction contained 2 bases not matched to a gene. This CDR3 region has 12 residues. CDR1 is SQVTM, CDR2 ANQGSEA, per germline. The CDR3 is CSAGQGGYGYTF. CDR3 coding DNA: TGCAGCGCGGGACAGGGGGGCTATGGCTACACCTTC.

V gene TRBV7-2 combines with J gene TRBJ2-1; 9 nucleotides match TRBD2. The CDR3 covers 16 residues. J gave up 3 bases and V 3 bases, and 6 bases lay outside the gene matches. Germline CDR1 reads SGHTA; CDR2 reads FQGNSA. CDR3 amino acids: CASSLEREAFYNEQFF. The CDR3 DNA reads TGTGCCAGCAGCTTGGAGCGGGAGGCTTTCTACAATGAGCAGTTCTTC.

The chain uses TRBV6-5 and TRBJ1-4; the match to TRBD1 covers 7 bases. V lost 5 bases to trimming and J lost 7 bases; unmatched junction nucleotides: 7. CDR1 and CDR2 from the germline V gene are MNHEY and SVGAGI. CDR3 length: 14 residues. The CDR3 nucleotides are TGTGCCAGCAGTGCTCGACAGGGAGGTGAAAAACTGTTTTTT. This sequence encodes CASSARQGGEKLFF.